This T cell receptor (beta chain) is from a study of CD8 T cells in Susac syndrome. Random hexamers were used to reverse transcribe the RNA input (about 0.45 to 1 ug). The amplification used immunoSEQ multiplex PCR on TCR beta CDR3; it spanned 54 Vbeta and 13 Jbeta. TCRdb fed the immunoSEQ multiplex PCR reads into MiXCR, producing one record per CDR3 protein. Of roughly 150,000 distinct CDR3 sequences in the sample, less than 97% were seen once. Germline V gives CDR1 LGHDT, CDR2 YNNKEL (reference sequence). With 5 bases removed from V and 1 base from J, the gap between germline ends came to 8 bases. This CDR3 comprises 13 residues. Sequencing of TCR beta was carried out in blood CD8+ and CD4+ T cells.

The chain carries TRBV3-1 and TRBJ1-1; no reliable D call. Sequenced sample: CD8+ T cells from PBMCs. The receptor was isolated from a human donor with multiple sclerosis. The CDR3 sequence is CASSEDSNTEAFF. For the CDR3, the DNA is TGTGCCAGCAGCGAGGATTCGAACACTGAAGCTTTCTTT.